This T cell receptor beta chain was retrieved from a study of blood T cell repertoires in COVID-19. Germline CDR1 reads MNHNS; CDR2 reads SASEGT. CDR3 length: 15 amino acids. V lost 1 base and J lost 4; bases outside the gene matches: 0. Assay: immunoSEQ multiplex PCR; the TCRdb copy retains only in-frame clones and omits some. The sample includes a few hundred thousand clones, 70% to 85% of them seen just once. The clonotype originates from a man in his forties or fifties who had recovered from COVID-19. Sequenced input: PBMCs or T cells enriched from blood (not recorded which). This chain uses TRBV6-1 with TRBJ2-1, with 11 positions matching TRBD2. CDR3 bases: TGTGCCAGCAGTGAAGTAGCGGGGGGGTACAATGAGCAGTTCTTC. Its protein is CASSEVAGGYNEQFF.